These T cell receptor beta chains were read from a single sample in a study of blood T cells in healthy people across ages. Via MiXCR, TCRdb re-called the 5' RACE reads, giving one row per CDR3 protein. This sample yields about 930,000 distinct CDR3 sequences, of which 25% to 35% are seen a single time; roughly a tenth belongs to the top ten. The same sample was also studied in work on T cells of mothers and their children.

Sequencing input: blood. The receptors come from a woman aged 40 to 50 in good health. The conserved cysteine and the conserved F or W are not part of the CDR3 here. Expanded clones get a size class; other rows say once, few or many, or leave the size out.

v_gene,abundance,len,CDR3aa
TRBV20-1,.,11,SASITDTHGYT
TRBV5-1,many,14,ASSPRLAGRGETQY
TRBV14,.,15,ASSQDSPLRSKNIQY
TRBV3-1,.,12,ASSQDWTAWGQF
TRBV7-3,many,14,ASSLGPDRANTEAF
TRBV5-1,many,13,ASSLGGKSYNEQF
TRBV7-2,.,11,ASSLGDLETQY
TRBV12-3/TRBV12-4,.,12,ASRPQGANAEAF
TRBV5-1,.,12,ASSPGQVVDIQY
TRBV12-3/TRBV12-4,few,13,ASSLEAGANSPLH
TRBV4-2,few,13,ASSQARTGFHEQY
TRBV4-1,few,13,ASSRDRGPNTEAF
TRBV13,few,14,ASSTSRTGYSYEQY
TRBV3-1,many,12,ASTPGQSNQPQH
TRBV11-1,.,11,ASSFTTSYEQY
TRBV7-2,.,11,ASSLISDYGYT
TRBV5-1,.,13,ASSTRPTENTEAF
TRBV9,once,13,ASSPRLAGYETQY
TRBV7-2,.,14,ASSLAASGVQETQF
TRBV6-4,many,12,ASSDSYSNQPQH
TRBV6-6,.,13,ASSYGGGLSYEQY
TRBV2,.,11,ASRDTPYQPQH
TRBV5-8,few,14,ASSPILRGSNQPQH
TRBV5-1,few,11,ASTVGGTDTQY
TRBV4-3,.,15,ASSLGGAGGGTDTQY
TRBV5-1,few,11,ASSSPVGNEQF
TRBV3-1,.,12,ASSPSEGALGYT
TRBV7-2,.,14,ASSRRTSGRTDTQY
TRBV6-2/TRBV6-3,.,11,ASSSFSGNEQF
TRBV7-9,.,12,ASSARLEAGELF
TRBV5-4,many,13,ASSLAGQGFSEQF
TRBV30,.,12,AWSLDRGADTQY
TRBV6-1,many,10,ASRVAKNIQY
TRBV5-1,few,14,ASSFLWDFGTDTQY
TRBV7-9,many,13,ASSQTSGVSYEQY
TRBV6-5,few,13,ASRPSSSLYNEQF
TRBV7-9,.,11,ASSRQQNQPQH
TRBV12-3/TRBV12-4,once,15,ASSSSTSPGRHNEQF
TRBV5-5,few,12,ASSLWTGDYEQY
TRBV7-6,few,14,ASSQRESSYNSPLH
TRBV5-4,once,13,ASSPTRAGTDTQY
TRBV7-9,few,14,ASSFGPRRGVYGYT
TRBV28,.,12,ASKGMPQTYEQY
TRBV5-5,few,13,ASSLGPDGYNEQF
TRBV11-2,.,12,ASSATVSQETQY
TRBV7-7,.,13,ASSSRTGGVETQY
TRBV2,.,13,ASRRPGQGARGYT
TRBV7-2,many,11,ASSLAPNEKLF
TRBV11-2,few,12,ASSPLDKFGGYT
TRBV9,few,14,ASSVSDSRPVRGYT
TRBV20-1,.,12,SAVPGLVANIQY
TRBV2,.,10,ASTSGRETQY
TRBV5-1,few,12,ASSLNSALETQY
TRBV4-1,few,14,ASSPRRQGSTDTQY
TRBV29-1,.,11,SAVPGRNTEAF